Listed below are T cell receptor beta chains from one sample, sequenced in a study of blood T cell repertoires in COVID-19. Some clones are missing from TCRdb's copy, which holds only in-frame ones; the method was immunoSEQ multiplex PCR. In the table there are some 230,000 clones, around four fifths of which are singletons. Sequencing was performed on peripheral blood. The receptors shown here come from a woman of 80 years or more with COVID-19, enrolled during active disease. The CDR3 runs from the conserved cysteine through the conserved F or W. The D gene is left open where the match is weak. Only some rows state a clone size, as once, few, many or a class for expanded clones.

J	size	D	V	DNA	CDR3
TRBJ2-7	.	TRBD1	TRBV2	TGTGCCAGCAGTCGGACAGGGGGGGGCTACGAGCAGTACTTC	CASSRTGGGYEQYF
TRBJ2-1	few	TRBD2	TRBV7-2	TGTGCCAGCAGCTTAGCTAGCGGGAGACACAATGAGCAGTTCTTC	CASSLASGRHNEQFF
TRBJ1-5	once	TRBD1	TRBV19	TGTGCCAGTAGTATAGAACAGGGGGCGGCTAATCAGCCCCAGCATTTT	CASSIEQGAANQPQHF
TRBJ1-5	.	TRBD1	TRBV5-1	TGCGCCAGCCGCAGGGGGACTAATCAGCCCCAGCATTTT	CASRRGTNQPQHF
TRBJ1-5	.	.	TRBV12-5	TGTGCTAGTGGCGGACAATTGACTCAGCCCCAGCATTTT	CASGGQLTQPQHF
TRBJ1-1	.	TRBD1	TRBV18	TGTGCCAGCTCATTCGACAGGGGCATTTCCGTCAACACTGAAGCTTTCTTT	CASSFDRGISVNTEAFF
TRBJ1-1	.	TRBD1	TRBV6-2/TRBV6-3	TGTGCCAGCAGTTACTCGATCTGGGGGACAGGGAGTTACACTGAAGCTTTCTTT	CASSYSIWGTGSYTEAFF
TRBJ2-5	.	TRBD1	TRBV5-4	TGTGCCAGCAGCTCCCAGGGGGCCGAGACCCAGTACTTC	CASSSQGAETQYF
TRBJ1-2	.	.	TRBV5-1	TGCGCCAGCAGCCCCGGACAGTCCAGCTATGGCTACACCTTC	CASSPGQSSYGYTF
TRBJ1-3	.	.	TRBV6-5	TGTGCCAGCAGTCTAAAAAGCTCTGGAAACACCATATATTTT	CASSLKSSGNTIYF
TRBJ1-5	.	TRBD1	TRBV20-1	TGCAGTGCTAGTCCTCTGGGACAGGGGTTATATAGCAATCAGCCCCAGCATTTT	CSASPLGQGLYSNQPQHF
TRBJ1-1	.	TRBD1	TRBV7-3	TGTGCCAGCAGCCTATCCAGGGGGCACACTGAAGCTTTCTTT	CASSLSRGHTEAFF
TRBJ1-2	.	.	TRBV11-2	TGTGCCAGCAGCTTAGCAGGCAGCCACTATGGCTACACCTTC	CASSLAGSHYGYTF
TRBJ2-3	.	.	TRBV11-3	TGTGCCAGCAGCCTCAAGTCAGGGACTAGCACAGATACGCAGTATTTT	CASSLKSGTSTDTQYF
TRBJ1-1	once	TRBD1	TRBV5-1	TGCGCCAGCAGCTCTATACAGGGGATGAACACTGAAGCTTTCTTT	CASSSIQGMNTEAFF
TRBJ2-2	once	TRBD2	TRBV11-2	TGTGCCAGCAGCTTTCCGGGACTAGCGGGAAACACCGGGGAGCTGTTTTTT	CASSFPGLAGNTGELFF
TRBJ2-2	few	TRBD2	TRBV4-1	TGCGCCAGCAGCCAAGATGGTTGGCGGGGGGGAAGCGGGGAGCTGTTTTTT	CASSQDGWRGGSGELFF
TRBJ1-1	.	TRBD1	TRBV11-2	TGTGCCAGCATCGCCCGGGACAGGGGGAGAAACACTGAAGCTTTCTTT	CASIARDRGRNTEAFF
TRBJ1-1	few	.	TRBV29-1	TGCAGCGTGCCTTTACAGGGACACACTGAAGCTTTCTTT	CSVPLQGHTEAFF
TRBJ2-1	once	.	TRBV7-9	TGTGCCAGCAGCTTCCGCGCCCGGCGGTTGGAAGATGAGCAGTTCTTC	CASSFRARRLEDEQFF
TRBJ1-5	few	.	TRBV10-1	TGCGCCAGCAGTGACGAATTACAGAGGGCTCCTATTCAGCCCCAGCATTTT	CASSDELQRAPIQPQHF
TRBJ1-2	few	TRBD1	TRBV6-2/TRBV6-3	TGTGCCAGCAGCCCCGGCGGGACAGGGTACGGCTACACCTTC	CASSPGGTGYGYTF
TRBJ2-1	.	TRBD1	TRBV7-6	TGTGCCAGCAGCCGTACCTGGGACAGGAACAATGAGCAGTTCTTC	CASSRTWDRNNEQFF
TRBJ1-2	.	.	TRBV27	TGTGCCAGCAGTTTCCAGGGGAACTATGGCTACACCTTC	CASSFQGNYGYTF